A selection of T cell receptor beta chains follows, all from one sample in a study of shared clonotypes between healthy human individuals. Data came from immunoSEQ multiplex PCR; TCRdb stores just in-frame clones and leaves some out. The sample carries approximately 500,000 clones, 90% to 96% recorded once. Sequencing input: naive CD4+ T cells sorted from blood. These receptors came from a woman aged 25 to 39 in good health. Each CDR3 is given with its conserved first and last residue. Each record gives: V gene, J gene, D gene, clone size, CDR3 protein, CDR3 DNA. D genes are given only for firm matches. The size entry is marked missing in some rows and otherwise reads once, few, many or a size class.

TRBV30,TRBJ1-2,TRBD1,-,CAWSRGTGRGYTF,TGTGCCTGGAGTAGGGGGACAGGAAGAGGCTACACCTTC
TRBV19,TRBJ2-3,-,-,CASSQGLVTSTDTQYF,TGTGCCAGTAGCCAAGGGTTGGTGACTAGCACAGATACGCAGTATTTT
TRBV28,TRBJ2-7,-,-,CASSPPGYEQYF,TGTGCCAGCAGTCCGCCCGGATACGAGCAGTACTTC
TRBV6-1,TRBJ2-4,-,-,CASKPSIVVKNIQYF,TGTGCCAGCAAACCCTCCATTGTTGTCAAAAACATTCAGTACTTC
TRBV6-1,TRBJ2-5,-,-,CASSEVPGEETQYF,TGTGCCAGCAGTGAAGTACCAGGGGAAGAGACCCAGTACTTC
TRBV11-2,TRBJ2-7,TRBD1,-,CASSQHGTGRSYEQYF,TGTGCCAGCAGCCAACATGGGACAGGGAGGAGCTACGAGCAGTACTTC
TRBV27,TRBJ1-1,-,-,CASSLGLWRKAFF,TGTGCCAGCAGTTTAGGTCTATGGCGGAAAGCTTTCTTT
TRBV5-1,TRBJ1-1,-,-,CASSLIQPNTEAFF,TGCGCCAGCAGCTTGATACAGCCGAACACTGAAGCTTTCTTT
TRBV28,TRBJ1-5,-,-,CASSYGGPSNQPQHF,TGTGCCAGCAGTTACGGCGGGCCGAGCAATCAGCCCCAGCATTTT
TRBV28,TRBJ1-1,TRBD1,-,CASRPGTVNTEAFF,TGTGCCAGCAGACCCGGGACAGTGAACACTGAAGCTTTCTTT
TRBV28,TRBJ2-7,TRBD2,-,CASTQTSEAYEQYF,TGTGCCAGCACCCAGACTAGCGAGGCCTACGAGCAGTACTTC
TRBV9,TRBJ1-1,-,-,CASSAGISAEAFF,TGTGCCAGCAGCGCAGGGATTTCGGCTGAAGCTTTCTTT
TRBV11-3,TRBJ2-2,-,-,CASSLGPSVTGELFF,TGTGCCAGCAGCTTAGGACCTAGCGTTACCGGGGAGCTGTTTTTT
TRBV5-1,TRBJ2-3,-,once,CASAPPSSGFGDTQYF,TGCGCCAGCGCACCCCCGTCTTCTGGATTTGGGGATACGCAGTATTTT
TRBV2,TRBJ2-5,-,-,CASKGWGDPHF,TGTGCCAGCAAGGGATGGGGGGACCCGCACTTC
TRBV6-6,TRBJ2-5,-,-,CASSYPKETQYF,TGTGCCAGCAGTTACCCAAAGGAGACCCAGTACTTC
TRBV19,TRBJ2-7,TRBD2,-,CASSIGLLAGRPGKQYF,TGTGCCAGTAGTATAGGTTTACTAGCGGGCCGACCGGGGAAGCAGTACTTC
TRBV2,TRBJ1-5,TRBD1,-,CASSPAGGGISNQPQHF,TGTGCCAGCAGCCCAGCAGGGGGCGGAATAAGCAATCAGCCCCAGCATTTT
TRBV23-1,TRBJ2-2,-,-,CASSQSTFRELFF,TGCGCCAGCAGTCAATCGACCTTCAGGGAGCTGTTTTTT
TRBV5-1,TRBJ2-1,TRBD2,-,CASKASGISYNEQFF,TGCGCCAGCAAAGCTAGCGGGATCTCCTACAATGAGCAGTTCTTC
TRBV4-1,TRBJ2-2,TRBD1,-,CASSQDIQGASNTGELFF,TGCGCCAGCAGCCAAGATATCCAGGGGGCCTCGAACACCGGGGAGCTGTTTTTT
TRBV18,TRBJ1-1,-,-,CASSPAVRNTEAFF,TGTGCCAGCTCCCCCGCGGTGAGGAACACTGAAGCTTTCTTT
TRBV19,TRBJ2-1,TRBD2,-,CASSITSGAYNEQFF,TGTGCCAGTAGTATTACTAGCGGAGCCTACAATGAGCAGTTCTTC
TRBV5-6,TRBJ2-7,TRBD1,-,CASSLTGVSYEQYF,TGTGCCAGCAGCTTAACAGGGGTCTCCTACGAGCAGTACTTC
TRBV27,TRBJ1-1,TRBD1,-,CASSSTPGQGWLYGRSNTEAFF,TGTGCCAGCAGTTCAACACCGGGACAGGGGTGGCTTTACGGCCGGTCAAACACTGAAGCTTTCTTT
TRBV27,TRBJ2-2,-,-,CASSHLYTGELFF,TGTGCCAGCAGTCATCTCTACACCGGGGAGCTGTTTTTT
TRBV6-5,TRBJ2-3,-,-,CASSYSWTRYTDTQYF,TGTGCCAGCAGTTACTCATGGACCAGATACACAGATACGCAGTATTTT
TRBV10-2,TRBJ2-7,TRBD1,-,CASITGVGGSNEQYF,TGCGCCAGCATCACAGGGGTAGGGGGTAGCAACGAGCAGTACTTC
TRBV27,TRBJ2-2,-,-,CASSLELSGELFF,TGTGCCAGCAGTCTCGAGCTCTCCGGGGAGCTGTTTTTT
TRBV19,TRBJ1-5,-,-,CASSIWRFNQPQHF,TGTGCCAGTAGTATCTGGCGTTTCAATCAGCCCCAGCATTTT
TRBV6-5,TRBJ2-7,-,once,CASSSQRPPAYYEQYF,TGTGCCAGCAGTTCCCAGAGGCCCCCCGCGTACTACGAGCAGTACTTC
TRBV11-2,TRBJ2-5,-,-,CASSFTETQYF,TGTGCCAGCAGCTTTACCGAGACCCAGTACTTC
TRBV5-1,TRBJ1-2,-,-,CASSPRGADPYTF,TGCGCCAGCAGCCCGCGGGGGGCGGACCCGTACACCTTC
TRBV4-2,TRBJ2-7,-,once,CASSQVMGSDTYEQYF,TGTGCCAGCAGCCAAGTCATGGGCAGCGATACCTACGAGCAGTACTTC
TRBV10-2,TRBJ1-4,-,-,CASSEVGEGEKLFF,TGCGCCAGCAGTGAGGTAGGGGAGGGAGAAAAACTGTTTTTT
TRBV5-1,TRBJ2-3,-,-,CASNERLTDTQYF,TGCGCCAGCAATGAACGTCTCACAGATACGCAGTATTTT
TRBV5-1,TRBJ2-2,TRBD2,-,CASSRLAESTGELFF,TGCGCCAGCAGTCGACTAGCGGAAAGTACCGGGGAGCTGTTTTTT
TRBV10-2,TRBJ2-1,-,-,CASTSGYNEQFF,TGCGCCAGCACCAGCGGATACAATGAGCAGTTCTTC
TRBV2,TRBJ2-7,-,-,CASSGLWGFFYEQYF,TGTGCCAGCAGTGGTTTATGGGGGTTCTTCTACGAGCAGTACTTC
TRBV4-1,TRBJ2-3,TRBD2,-,CASSLSRLAASTDTQYF,TGCGCCAGCAGCCTTAGTCGGCTAGCGGCTAGCACAGATACGCAGTATTTT
TRBV30,TRBJ2-7,TRBD1,-,CAWSQDRAYEQYF,TGTGCCTGGAGCCAGGACAGGGCCTACGAGCAGTACTTC
TRBV7-9,TRBJ2-4,-,-,CASSLSAPNIQYF,TGTGCCAGCAGCTTATCGGCCCCTAACATTCAGTACTTC